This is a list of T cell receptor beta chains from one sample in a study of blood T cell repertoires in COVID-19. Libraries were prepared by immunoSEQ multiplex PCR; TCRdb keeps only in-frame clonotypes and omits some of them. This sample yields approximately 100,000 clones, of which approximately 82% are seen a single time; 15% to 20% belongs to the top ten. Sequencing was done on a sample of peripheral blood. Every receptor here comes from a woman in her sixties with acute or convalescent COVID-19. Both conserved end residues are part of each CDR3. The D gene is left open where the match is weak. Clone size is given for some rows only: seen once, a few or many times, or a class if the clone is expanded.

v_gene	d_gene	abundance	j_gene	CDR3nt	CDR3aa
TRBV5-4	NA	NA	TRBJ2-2	TGTGCCAGCAGCTTGATAAGTACAGGGAACACCGGGGAGCTGTTTTTT	CASSLISTGNTGELFF
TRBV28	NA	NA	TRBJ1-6	TGTGCCAGCAGCCGGGGGGCCCTGGGGTTTTATAATTCACCCCTCCACTTT	CASSRGALGFYNSPLHF
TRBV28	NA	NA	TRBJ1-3	TGTGCCAGCAGATCTCCGGGAGGCTCTGGAAACACCATATATTTT	CASRSPGGSGNTIYF
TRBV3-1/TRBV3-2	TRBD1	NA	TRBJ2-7	TGTGCCAGCAGCCCGACCGGGACAGAGAGTCACGAGCAGTACTTC	CASSPTGTESHEQYF
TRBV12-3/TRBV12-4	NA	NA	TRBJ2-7	TGTGCCAGCAGTAGGGGCGACGAGCAGTACTTC	CASSRGDEQYF
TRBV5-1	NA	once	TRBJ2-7	TGCGCCAGCACCTGGGAGCCACCAACCTACGAGCAGTACTTC	CASTWEPPTYEQYF
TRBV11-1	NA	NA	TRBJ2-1	TGTGCCAGCAGCTTAGGAAGCGGGGAGCAGTTCTTC	CASSLGSGEQFF
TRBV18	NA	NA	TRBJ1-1	TGTGCCAGCTCAGTCACAGGAGAAACTGAAGCTTTCTTT	CASSVTGETEAFF
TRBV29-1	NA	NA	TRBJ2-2	TGCAGCGTTGGAGCAGCGCACACCGGGGAGCTGTTTTTT	CSVGAAHTGELFF
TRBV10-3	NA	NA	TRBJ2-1	TGTGCCACCAGTTCCGTCAATGAGCAGTTCTTC	CATSSVNEQFF
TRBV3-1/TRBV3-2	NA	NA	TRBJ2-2	TGTGCCAGCAGCCCGGTCGCGCGGAACACCGGGGAGCTGTTTTTT	CASSPVARNTGELFF
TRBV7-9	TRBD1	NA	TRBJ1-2	TGTGCCAGCAGCTCACAGGGGGCGCGGTATGGCTACACCTTC	CASSSQGARYGYTF
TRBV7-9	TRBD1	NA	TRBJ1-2	TGTGCCTCGTCACAGGGGTCAGACTATGGCTACACCTTC	CASSQGSDYGYTF
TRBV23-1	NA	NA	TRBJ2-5	TGCGCCAGCCGATCTCTAGGGGGTTTACAAGAGACCCAGTACTTC	CASRSLGGLQETQYF
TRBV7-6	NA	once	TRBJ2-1	TGTGCCAGCAGCTTAGTTGGAGGGCGGGGCTACAATGAGCAGTTCTTC	CASSLVGGRGYNEQFF
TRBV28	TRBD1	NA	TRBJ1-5	TGTGCCAGCAGTTCGGACAGGATTAGCAATCAGCCCCAGCATTTT	CASSSDRISNQPQHF
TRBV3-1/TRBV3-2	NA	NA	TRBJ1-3	TGTGCCAGCAGCCAAGATCGCGACAGTCTCTCTGGAAACACCATATATTTT	CASSQDRDSLSGNTIYF
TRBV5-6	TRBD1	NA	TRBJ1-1	TGTGCCAGCAGCCTGGGACAGGGCTATAAGTCTTTCTTT	CASSLGQGYKSFF
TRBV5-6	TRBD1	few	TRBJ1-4	TGTGCCAGCAGCGACAGGGCTTGGGGTGAAAAACTGTTTTTT	CASSDRAWGEKLFF
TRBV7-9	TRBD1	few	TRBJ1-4	TGTGCCAGCAGTCCGGACAGGGTGTCTAATGAAAAACTGTTTTTT	CASSPDRVSNEKLFF
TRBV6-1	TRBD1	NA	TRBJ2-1	TGTGCCAGCAGTGATTTTCAGGGGGCAAATGAGCAGTTCTTC	CASSDFQGANEQFF
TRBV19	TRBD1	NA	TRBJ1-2	TGTGCCAGTAGTATGGGGACAGGCTATGGCTACACCTTC	CASSMGTGYGYTF
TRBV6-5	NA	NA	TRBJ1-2	TGTGCCAGCAGTTACTATCAGGTGGGTAGCTATGGCTACACCTTC	CASSYYQVGSYGYTF
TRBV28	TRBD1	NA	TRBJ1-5	TGTGCCAGCAGTTTCTTGGCCGGACGCCTGGCTTTCACCGGACAGGGTATTAATCAGCCCCAGCATTTT	CASSFLAGRLAFTGQGINQPQHF
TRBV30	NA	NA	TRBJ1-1	TGTGCCTGGAGTCCAGAAAGTGAAGCTTTCTTT	CAWSPESEAFF
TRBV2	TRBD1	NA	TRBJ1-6	TGTGCCAGCATCGCCAAGGACAGGGATAATTCACCCCTCCACTTT	CASIAKDRDNSPLHF
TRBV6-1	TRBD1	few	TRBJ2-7	TGTGCCAGCAGTGAATTGTGGGACAGGTTCTACGAGCAGTACTTC	CASSELWDRFYEQYF
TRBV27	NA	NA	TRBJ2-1	TGTGCCAGCAGTTTAGAGACAGGTCGAAAGCAGTTCTTC	CASSLETGRKQFF
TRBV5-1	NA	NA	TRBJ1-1	TGCGCCAGCAGCTTAAGGGGGGGCCCCACTGAAGCTTTCTTT	CASSLRGGPTEAFF
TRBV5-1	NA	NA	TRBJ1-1	TGCGCCAGCAGCTTGGACAGGGAAGCTTTCTTT	CASSLDREAFF
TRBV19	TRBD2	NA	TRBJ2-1	TGTGCCAGTAGGGGACTAGCGGGAGACCGCTACAATGAGCAGTTCTTC	CASRGLAGDRYNEQFF
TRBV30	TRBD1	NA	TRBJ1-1	TGTGCCTGGAGTGTAGGACAGGGGGACACTGAAGCTTTCTTT	CAWSVGQGDTEAFF
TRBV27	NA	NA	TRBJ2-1	TGTGCCAGCAGTTATCGGCAGGTATATCCCCGCGTTGACAATGAGCAGTTCTTC	CASSYRQVYPRVDNEQFF
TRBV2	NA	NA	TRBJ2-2	TGTGCCAGCAAGGGGTTTCGGCAGAATGCGAACACCGGGGAGCTGTTTTTT	CASKGFRQNANTGELFF
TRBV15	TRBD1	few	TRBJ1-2	TGTGCCACCAGCTCGGGCGTGGACAGGGGAGGTCGGGGCTACACCTTC	CATSSGVDRGGRGYTF
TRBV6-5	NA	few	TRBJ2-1	TGTGCCAGCAGTCGCCCGGGACTCAATTACAATGAGCAGTTCTTC	CASSRPGLNYNEQFF
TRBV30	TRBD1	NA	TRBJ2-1	TGTGCCTGGCTTCGGGACAGGGCCAATGAGCAGTTCTTC	CAWLRDRANEQFF
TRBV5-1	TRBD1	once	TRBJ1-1	TGCGCCAGCAGCGAAGGACAGGGGGTCACTGAAGCTTTCTTT	CASSEGQGVTEAFF
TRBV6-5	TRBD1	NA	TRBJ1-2	TGTGCCAGCAGGATGGGGACAGGGATTTATGGCTACACCTTC	CASRMGTGIYGYTF
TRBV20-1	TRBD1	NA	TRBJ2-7	TGCAGTGCTAGTGGGCAGGGGGCCCAATCGAGCTCCTACGAGCAGTACTTC	CSASGQGAQSSSYEQYF
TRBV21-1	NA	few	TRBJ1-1	TGTGCCAGCAGCTTCGACAGATACATGAACACTGAAGCTTTCTTT	CASSFDRYMNTEAFF
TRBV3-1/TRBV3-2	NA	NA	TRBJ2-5	TGTGCCAGCAGCCAAGGGAGGTGGGCTAGTCGGGAGACCCAGTACTTC	CASSQGRWASRETQYF
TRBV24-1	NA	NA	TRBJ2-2	TGTGCCACCAAGGGAGCGTTGACCGGGGAGCTGTTTTTT	CATKGALTGELFF
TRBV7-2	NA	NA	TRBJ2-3	TGTGCCAGCAGCTTACAACCACTAGGGAATACGCAGTATTTT	CASSLQPLGNTQYF
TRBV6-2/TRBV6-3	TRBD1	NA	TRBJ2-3	TGTGCCAGCAGTCGCCGGGGACAGGGTAGAACGGGAGATACGCAGTATTTT	CASSRRGQGRTGDTQYF
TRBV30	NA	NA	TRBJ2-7	TGTGCCTGGAGTTCTCAGGGGAACGAGCAGTACTTC	CAWSSQGNEQYF
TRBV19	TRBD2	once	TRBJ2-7	TGTGCCAGTAGTATCCTAGCGGGTGCCTACGAGCAGTACTTC	CASSILAGAYEQYF
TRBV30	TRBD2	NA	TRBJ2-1	TGTGCCTGGTTAGCGGGGAGCTCCTACAATGAGCAGTTCTTC	CAWLAGSSYNEQFF
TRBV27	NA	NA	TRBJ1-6	TGTGCCAGCTGCGAGGGATTAGGAAATTCACCCCTCCACTTT	CASCEGLGNSPLHF
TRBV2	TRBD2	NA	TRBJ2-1	TGTGCCAGCAGTGCGGATAGCGGGAGTTGGAATGAGCAGTTCTTC	CASSADSGSWNEQFF
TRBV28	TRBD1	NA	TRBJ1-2	TGTGCCAGCAGTTTAGGGACAGGGCGAGGCTACACCTTC	CASSLGTGRGYTF
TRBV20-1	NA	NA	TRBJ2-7	TGCAGTGCTAGGGGCACCTACGAGCAGTACTTC	CSARGTYEQYF
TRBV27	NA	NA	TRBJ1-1	TGTGCCAGCAGACAGGGTCGAGTGAGCACTGAAGCTTTCTTT	CASRQGRVSTEAFF
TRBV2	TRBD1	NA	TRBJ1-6	TGTGCCAGCAGTGACGTGGGGGACAGCTATAATTCACCCCTCCACTTT	CASSDVGDSYNSPLHF
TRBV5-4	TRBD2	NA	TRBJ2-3	TGTGCCAGCAGCTTGTTTGCGGGGGGCACAGATACGCAGTATTTT	CASSLFAGGTDTQYF
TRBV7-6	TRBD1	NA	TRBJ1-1	TGTGCCAGCAGCTTAGTATTGGGACAGGGGATACTTGACACTGAAGCTTTCTTT	CASSLVLGQGILDTEAFF